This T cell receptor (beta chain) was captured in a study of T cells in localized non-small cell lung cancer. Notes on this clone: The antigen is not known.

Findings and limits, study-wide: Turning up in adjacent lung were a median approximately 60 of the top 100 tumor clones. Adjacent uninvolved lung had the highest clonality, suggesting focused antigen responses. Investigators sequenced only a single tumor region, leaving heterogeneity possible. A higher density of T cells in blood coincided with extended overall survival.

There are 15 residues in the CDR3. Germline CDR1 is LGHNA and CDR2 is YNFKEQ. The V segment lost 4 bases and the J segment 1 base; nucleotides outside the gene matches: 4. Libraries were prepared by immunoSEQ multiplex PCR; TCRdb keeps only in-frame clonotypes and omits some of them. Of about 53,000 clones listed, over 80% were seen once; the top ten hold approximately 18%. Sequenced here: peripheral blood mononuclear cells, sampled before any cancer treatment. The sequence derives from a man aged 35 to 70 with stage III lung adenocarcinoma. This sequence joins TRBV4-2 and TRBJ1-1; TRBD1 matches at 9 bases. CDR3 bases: TGTGCCAGCAGCCCTTGGACAGGGGCGAACACTGAAGCTTTCTTT. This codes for CASSPWTGANTEAFF.